The 32 T cell receptor beta chains given below trace back to one sample, sequenced in a study of T cells in women clearing cervical HPV infection (dated by TCRdb to between 2018 and 2020). The library was prepared using the immunoSEQ multiplex PCR assay. TCRdb's version of the immuneACCESS table is confined to in-frame rearrangements and falls short of the full clone set. An unresolved V gene accounts for under half of the shortfall where checked; the remainder is of unknown origin. The table for this sample shows some 41,000 clones. Roughly 5.2% of the sample is in the top ten clones. The specimen was blood buffy coat. The source is a woman aged 18-69 years with a cervical HPV16 infection that either progressed to CIN3+ or cleared (not recorded which).

On this clone: The CDR3 goes on 3 residues after the read ends, and that part is filled in from the germline J gene. The chain joins TRBV2 to TRBJ2-3; 11 bases fit TRBD1. Per germline, CDR1 SNHLY and CDR2 FYNNEI. CDR3 length equals 15 residues. CDR3 residues: CASSLRTGGQQPQYF. The sequenced part of the CDR3 DNA is TGTGCCAGCAGTCTCCGGACAGGGGGCCAGCAGCCG.

As to this clone: The DNA ends 3 residues before the CDR3 does, and the rest of the CDR3 is filled in from the germline J gene. V gene TRBV7-2 combines with J gene TRBJ2-3; the D gene is possibly TRBD2 (5 bases). Germline CDR1 and CDR2: SGHTA and FQGNSA. The CDR3 consists of 14 residues. CDR3 sequence: CASSLQADQEAQYF. The sequenced CDR3 bases are TGTGCCAGCAGCTTACAAGCGGACCAAGAGGCG.

CDR3 protein: CASSLLPGQGYDYTF. Partial CDR3 DNA: TGTGCCAGCAGCTTACTTCCGGGACAGGGCTACGAC. V and J are TRBV7-6 and TRBJ1-2, with TRBD1 identical over 9 bases. The read comes to an end 3 residues before the CDR3 does, leaving the germline J gene to fill in the end. Per germline, CDR1 SGHVS and CDR2 FNYEAQ. This CDR3 contains 15 residues. The complete variable domain, with remaining parts taken from reference TRBV7-6 and TRBJ1-2, reads GAGVSQSPRYKVTKRGQDVALRCDPISGHVSLYWYRQALGQGPEFLTYFNYEAQQDKSGLPNDRFSAERPEGSISTLTIQRTEQRDSAMYRCASSLLPGQGYDYTFGSGTRLTVV.

Incomplete CDR3 DNA: TGTGCCAGTAGTATGGACTCCAGCTCCTACAATGAG. Translating gives CASSMDSSSYNE. The entire CDR3 is CASSMDSSSYNEQFF. The chain is built from TRBV19 and TRBJ2-1; a possible D gene is TRBD2 (5 bases). The read finishes 3 residues shy of the CDR3 end, and the germline J gene is used to complete it. V gave up 3 bases and J gave up 0 bases, with 9 bases separating them. CDR3 length equals 15 residues. The V gene's germline CDR1 is LNHDA and CDR2 SQIVND (reference sequence).

About this clone itself: The sequenced fragment ends 3 residues before the CDR3 boundary, so the rest is inferred from the germline J gene. This chain connects TRBV29-1 to TRBJ2-3; TRBD1 might be the D (7 bases). The germline gives CDR1 SQVTM, CDR2 ANQGSEA. The CDR3 runs 14 residues. The germline V and J ends were trimmed by 0 bases and 6 bases, with 13 bases remaining between them. The sequenced CDR3 bases are TGCAGCGTTGAAGATCCCCCAGGGGGGGATACG. Translation gives CSVEDPPGGDT. The whole CDR3 protein reads CSVEDPPGGDTQYF.

Points on this clone: The read halts 3 residues ahead of the CDR3 end, with the missing end drawn from the germline J gene. This rearrangement joins TRBV19 to TRBJ2-2; D unresolved. The CDR3 loop spans 15 amino acids. Per the germline V gene, CDR1 is LNHDA and CDR2 is SQIVND (reference sequence). Trimming shortened V by 5 bases and J by 0 bases, and 10 bases separated the two germline ends. The CDR3 loop reads CASSPYQANTGELFF. The DNA read from the CDR3 is TGTGCCAGTAGTCCTTACCAGGCGAACACCGGGGAG.

A note on this clone: The read falls 3 residues short of the CDR3 end, and the missing part is taken from the germline J gene. The gene calls are TRBV7-9 and TRBJ1-2; 7 bases are a match to TRBD1. The CDR3 is made up of 14 amino acids. The V gene's germline CDR1 is SEHNR and CDR2 FQNEAQ (reference sequence). The CDR3 DNA, read in part, is TGTGCCAGCAGCTCAGACAGGGAATTCTACGAC. Protein sequence: CASSSDREFYD. The full CDR3 is CASSSDREFYDYTF. The full variable domain, with the rest looked up from reference TRBV7-9 and TRBJ1-2, is DTGVSQNPRHKITKRGQNVTFRCDPISEHNRLYWYRQTLGQGPEFLTYFQNEAQLEKSRLLSDRFSAERPKGSFSTLEIQRTEQGDSAMYLCASSSDREFYDYTFGSGTRLTVV.

The CDR3 reads CSVSTDTQYF. The CDR3 DNA, read in part, is TGCAGCGTCTCGACAGATACG. This rearrangement joins TRBV29-1 to TRBJ2-3, with D uncertain. The read is 3 residues too short to cover the CDR3 end, so that end is filled in from the germline J gene. Per the germline V gene, CDR1 is SQVTM and CDR2 is ANQGSEA. The CDR3 sequence is 10 residues long. V was clipped by 6 bases and J by 3 bases, with 4 bases between them.

About this clone itself: The read ends 3 residues early relative to the CDR3; the germline J gene fills the gap. The rearrangement joins TRBV28 to TRBJ2-2; 7 bases align to TRBD1. Germline V gene data show CDR1 as MDHEN and CDR2 as SYDVKM. The CDR3 loop spans 15 amino acids. The junction had 5 bases not matched to a gene; V was cut back by 3 bases and J by 4 bases. CDR3: CASSLPSGGTGELFF. CDR3 DNA, as far as it was read: TGTGCCAGCAGTTTGCCCTCAGGGGGCACCGGGGAG.

About this clone itself: Read coverage stops 3 residues before the CDR3 terminus; the germline J gene supplies the remainder. V usage is TRBV5-1 and J usage is TRBJ2-1; 10 bases line up with TRBD1. Trimming at V came to 4 bases and at J to 9 bases, leaving 7 bases not matched to a gene. CDR1 is SGHRS, CDR2 YFSETQ, per germline. There are 14 residues in the CDR3. This chain's CDR3 is CASSGGQGLGEQFF. The CDR3 DNA, read in part, is TGCGCCAGCAGCGGGGGACAGGGGTTGGGTGAG.

As to this clone: The read terminates 3 residues ahead of where the CDR3 ends, so the germline J gene completes it. The chain uses TRBV18 and TRBJ1-6; tentatively, D is TRBD1 (5 bases). The germline gives CDR1 KGHSH, CDR2 LQKENI. The CDR3 is 15 amino acids. Deletions cut 6 bases from V and 6 bases from J, with 15 bases between. The DNA read from the CDR3 is TGTGCCAGCTCCTCAGACAGACTGGGTAATTCACCC. Its protein is CASSSDRLGNSP. The full CDR3 sequence reads CASSSDRLGNSPLHF.

With respect to this clone: The read ends 3 residues early relative to the CDR3; the germline J gene fills the gap. The chain couples TRBV2 to TRBJ2-7; TRBD1 aligns across 7 bases. The CDR3 has 13 residues. From germline, CDR1 is SNHLY and CDR2 FYNNEI. Trimming removed 7 bases from V and 2 bases from J; junction bases left unmatched: 5. The part of the CDR3 DNA that was read is TGTGCCAGCAATGACAGGGTAGCCTACGAG. Encoded protein: CASNDRVAYE. The entire CDR3 is CASNDRVAYEQYF.

Concerning this clone: The read finishes 3 residues shy of the CDR3 end, and the germline J gene is used to complete it. The chain uses TRBV7-2 and TRBJ2-7, with D hard to call. Per the germline V gene, CDR1 is SGHTA and CDR2 is FQGNSA. The CDR3 spans 11 residues. Trimming left V 5 bases short and J 4 bases short, with 6 bases between. The CDR3 DNA, read in part, is TGTGCCAGCAGCCCCGGGTACGAG. Amino acid sequence: CASSPGYE. The whole CDR3 reads CASSPGYEQYF. Full variable domain (rest looked up from reference TRBV7-2 and TRBJ2-7): GAGVSQSPSNKVTEKGKDVELRCDPISGHTALYWYRQSLGQGLEFLIYFQGNSAPDKSGLPSDRFSAERTGGSVSTLTIQRTQQEDSAVYLCASSPGYEQYFGPGTRLTVT.

Note on this clone: Read sequence stops 3 residues before the CDR3 end, and the germline J gene provides the missing end. The chain links TRBV7-6 to TRBJ2-3, with 10 bases lining up with TRBD2. The CDR3 covers 15 residues. The V gene's germline CDR1 is SGHVS and CDR2 FNYEAQ. J lost 4 bases, V lost 5 bases, and 6 bases had no gene match. The part of the CDR3 DNA that was read is TGTGCCAGCAGCCCTAGAGCGGGAGGGGCAGATACG. Its translation is CASSPRAGGADT. Given in full, the CDR3 is CASSPRAGGADTQYF. The full variable domain, its missing parts supplied by reference TRBV7-6 and TRBJ2-3, is GAGVSQSPRYKVTKRGQDVALRCDPISGHVSLYWYRQALGQGPEFLTYFNYEAQQDKSGLPNDRFSAERPEGSISTLTIQRTEQRDSAMYRCASSPRAGGADTQYFGPGTRLTVL.

In regard to this clone: The read ends 3 residues shy of where the CDR3 ends; the end is completed using the germline J gene. The chain carries TRBV29-1 and TRBJ2-5, with TRBD1 as a possible D gene (5 bases). The CDR3 has 16 amino acids. CDR1 SQVTM and CDR2 ANQGSEA come from the germline V gene. Trimming left V 0 bases short and J 5 bases short, with 19 bases between. The sequenced CDR3 bases are TGCAGCGTTGAAGATGGTGAAGTCAGGGCCAGGGAGACC. Translating gives CSVEDGEVRARET. The complete CDR3 protein is CSVEDGEVRARETQYF.

With respect to this clone: The read gets to within 3 residues of the CDR3 end, and the germline J gene fills in the rest. This chain uses TRBV5-1 with TRBJ2-1, with a possible D match to TRBD2 (5 bases). Germline loops: CDR1 SGHRS, CDR2 YFSETQ. This CDR3 spans 15 amino acids. V was cut by 3 bases and J by 0 bases, with 10 bases left in between. The covered CDR3 bases are TGCGCCAGCAGCTCTAGCACCGACTCCTACAATGAG. The encoded protein is CASSSSTDSYNE. The entire CDR3 reads CASSSSTDSYNEQFF. Full variable domain (missing parts from reference TRBV5-1 and TRBJ2-1): KAGVTQTPRYLIKTRGQQVTLSCSPISGHRSVSWYQQTPGQGLQFLFEYFSETQRNKGNFPGRFSGRQFSNSRSEMNVSTLELGDSALYLCASSSSTDSYNEQFFGPGTRLTVL.

On this clone: An end of the junction does not agree with germline; a read error may underlie this. Sequencing ends 3 residues short of the CDR3 end; the germline J gene provides the rest. The V and J genes are TRBV6-1 and TRBJ2-3, with 7 bases aligning to TRBD1. CDR3 length: 15 residues. The germline CDR1 and CDR2 sequences are MNHNS and SASEGT. CDR3 sequence reads: CASREGTARNQPQYF. The part of the CDR3 DNA that was read is TGTGCCAGCAGGGAAGGGACAGCCCGCAATCAGCCG.

With respect to this clone: The read gets to within 3 residues of the CDR3 end, and the germline J gene fills in the rest. V is TRBV10-2 and J is TRBJ1-6; the match to TRBD1 covers 7 bases. The germline V gene encodes CDR1 WSHSY and CDR2 SAAADI. The CDR3 extends over 15 amino acids. The ends lost 6 bases at V and 10 bases at J; junction bases unmatched: 12. The CDR3 loop is CASSPPTGTGSPLHF. CDR3 DNA, as far as it was read: TGCGCCAGCAGCCCCCCGACAGGGACGGGGTCACCC.

A note on this clone: Coverage ceases 3 residues before the CDR3 finishes, and the germline J gene fills in the end. The chain couples TRBV2 to TRBJ2-1; 9 nucleotides match TRBD2. In germline, CDR1 is SNHLY, CDR2 FYNNEI. The ends lost 5 bases at V and 4 bases at J; junction bases unmatched: 9. The CDR3 sequence is 16 residues long. The part of the CDR3 DNA that was read is TGTGCCAGCAGTAGACTAGCGGAGCAAATTTACAATGAG. It is translated as CASSRLAEQIYNE. The CDR3, in full, reads CASSRLAEQIYNEQFF.

As to this clone: Read sequence stops 3 residues before the CDR3 end, and the germline J gene provides the missing end. The rearrangement uses TRBV20-1 and TRBJ2-1; D might be TRBD2 (6 bases). The CDR3 is 14 amino acids. V lost 3 bases to trimming and J lost 3 bases, with 12 bases between them. Per germline, CDR1 DFQATT and CDR2 SNEGSKA (reference sequence). Incomplete CDR3 DNA: TGCAGTGCTAGGATGGGGGACTTCTACAATGAG. Protein product: CSARMGDFYNE. The full CDR3 protein is CSARMGDFYNEQFF.

As for this clone: With the read ending 3 residues before the CDR3 end, the germline J gene is used to fill in that end. J is TRBJ2-1 and V is TRBV20-1; 12 bases are a match to TRBD2. Germline V gives CDR1 DFQATT, CDR2 SNEGSKA (reference sequence). The CDR3 is 15 amino acids. The V and J ends lost 5 bases and 7 bases, in that order; junction bases with no gene match: 9. The sequenced part of the CDR3 DNA is TGCAGTGCTCCGACTAGCGGGAGAGGCGGTAATGAG. As protein: CSAPTSGRGGNE. The CDR3 in its entirety is CSAPTSGRGGNEQFF.

For this clone: The read stops 3 residues short of the end of the CDR3; the missing end is completed from the germline J gene. V usage is TRBV12-3 or TRBV12-4 and J usage is TRBJ2-2; the match to TRBD1 covers 7 bases. The V segment lost 6 bases and the J segment 2 bases; nucleotides outside the gene matches: 9. This CDR3 is 16 amino acids long. The covered CDR3 bases are TGTGCCAGCAGCAAACGACAGGGCGGAAACACCGGGGAG. It codes for CASSKRQGGNTGE. The complete CDR3 sequence is CASSKRQGGNTGELFF.

The part of the CDR3 DNA that was read is TGCGCCAGCACAAGAGGGAACACCGGGGAG. This gives the protein CASTRGNTGE. The CDR3 in its entirety is CASTRGNTGELFF. The rearrangement links TRBV5-1 to TRBJ2-2; D is unclear. Read sequence stops 3 residues before the CDR3 end, and the germline J gene provides the missing end. V was clipped by 6 bases and J by 1 base, with 7 bases between them. The CDR3 covers 13 residues. Germline CDR1 SGHRS, CDR2 YFSETQ.

Remarks on this clone: The read terminates 3 residues before the CDR3 end, so the remaining end is supplied by the germline J gene. This chain uses TRBV19 with TRBJ1-2; 7 positions match TRBD1. The CDR3 loop spans 14 amino acids. The V gene's germline CDR1 is LNHDA and CDR2 SQIVND (reference sequence). The CDR3 sequence: CASTRGTEGYDYTF. The covered CDR3 bases are TGTGCCAGTACTAGGGGGACAGAGGGCTACGAC. Looking up the rest from reference TRBV19 and TRBJ1-2 gives the full variable domain: DGGITQSPKYLFRKEGQNVTLSCEQNLNHDAMYWYRQDPGQGLRLIYYSQIVNDFQKGDIAEGYSVSREKKESFPLTVTSAQKNPTAFYLCASTRGTEGYDYTFGSGTRLTVV.

As for this clone: The observed sequence ends 3 residues before the CDR3 terminus, with the missing tail filled in from the germline J gene. The genes are TRBV30 and TRBJ2-2; D is uncertain. CDR1 and CDR2 from the germline V gene are GTSNPN and SVGIG (reference sequence). The ends were cut back, 0 bases at V and 0 bases at J, with 5 bases in the middle. The CDR3 length is 14 residues. The covered CDR3 bases are TGTGCCTGGAGTGTAAGCGCGAACACCGGGGAG. Its protein is CAWSVSANTGE. The CDR3 reads in full as CAWSVSANTGELFF.

A word on this clone: The missing CDR3 end, 3 residues past where the read stops, is filled in from the germline J gene. The gene calls are TRBV29-1 and TRBJ2-5; D not resolved. The ends were cut back, 4 bases at V and 4 bases at J, with 13 bases in the middle. Germline V gene lookup returns CDR1 SQVTM and CDR2 ANQGSEA. The CDR3 runs 13 residues. The part of the CDR3 DNA that was read is TGCAGCGTTGTAACGCCCAAAGGAGAGACC. Amino acids: CSVVTPKGET. The complete CDR3 sequence is CSVVTPKGETQYF.

As concerns this clone: The read terminates 3 residues ahead of where the CDR3 ends, so the germline J gene completes it. J is TRBJ2-7 and V is TRBV27, with TRBD2 matching 12 bases. Germline lookup yields CDR1 MNHEY and CDR2 SMNVEV (reference sequence). Germline trimming cut 5 bases from V and 2 bases from J; bases unmatched to any gene: 4. This CDR3 has 15 residues. CDR3 DNA, as far as it was read: TGTGCCAGCAGTACGGGACTAGCGGGTACCTACGAG. It specifies CASSTGLAGTYE. The whole CDR3 sequence is CASSTGLAGTYEQYF.

Comments on this clone: The CDR3 goes on 3 residues after the read ends, and that part is filled in from the germline J gene. The rearrangement uses TRBV19 and TRBJ1-2; D gene ambiguous. The CDR3 is 16 amino acids. Germline V gene data show CDR1 as LNHDA and CDR2 as SQIVND (reference sequence). CDR3 DNA, as far as it was read: TGTGCCAGTAGTCAATCCCTAACTACTTCTGACTACGAC. Its translation: CASSQSLTTSDYD. The whole CDR3 is CASSQSLTTSDYDYTF.

In the case of this clone: The read is 3 residues too short to cover the CDR3 end, so that end is filled in from the germline J gene. The chain has TRBV2 and TRBJ2-3, with TRBD2 matching 12 bases. Germline CDR1 and CDR2: SNHLY and FYNNEI. The CDR3 extends over 18 amino acids. V lost 2 bases to trimming and J lost 3 bases; unmatched junction nucleotides: 9. The DNA read from the CDR3 is TGTGCCAGCAGTGAACTAGCGGGAGGGGGGAGGAGGACAGATACG. This sequence encodes CASSELAGGGRRTDT. The whole CDR3 sequence is CASSELAGGGRRTDTQYF.

Note on this clone: The CDR3 goes on 3 residues after the read ends, and that part is filled in from the germline J gene. This chain connects TRBV19 to TRBJ2-3, with TRBD2 identical over 9 bases. This CDR3 has 16 amino acids. Germline values: CDR1 LNHDA, CDR2 SQIVND (reference sequence). J was trimmed by 5 bases and V by 5 bases; bases with no gene match: 11. Here the CDR3 reads CASSPGGGRAGDTQYF. CDR3 DNA (partial): TGTGCCAGTAGTCCGGGGGGCGGGAGGGCAGGAGATACG.

Worth noting for this clone: Read sequence stops 3 residues before the CDR3 end, and the germline J gene provides the missing end. The chain has TRBV7-2 and TRBJ2-3, with 8 bases fitting TRBD2. The CDR3 consists of 14 residues. Germline lookup yields CDR1 SGHTA and CDR2 FQGNSA. The sequenced part of the CDR3 DNA is TGTGCCAGCAGCTATAGCGGGATTCAAGAGACG. This codes for CASSYSGIQET. The CDR3 in full is CASSYSGIQETQYF.

Worth noting for this clone: The sequenced fragment ends 3 residues before the CDR3 boundary, so the rest is inferred from the germline J gene. The chain is built from TRBV7-9 and TRBJ2-7; maybe TRBD1 (6 bases). This CDR3 comprises 12 residues. The ends were cut back, 3 bases at V and 4 bases at J, with 7 bases in the middle. CDR1 and CDR2 from the germline V gene are SEHNR and FQNEAQ (reference sequence). The DNA read from the CDR3 is TGTGCCAGCAGCTTCGGACAGTACGAG. It codes for CASSFGQYE. Given in full, the CDR3 is CASSFGQYEQYF.